The 22 T cell receptor beta chains below were found in one sample sequenced in a study of naive CD8 T cells in extremely preterm neonates. The method was immunoSEQ multiplex PCR; TCRdb's version includes in-frame clones alone and lacks a portion of them. The table has roughly 5,300 clones, around 97% seen once. The source material was naive CD8+ T cells from blood. The receptors here all came from a human donor in good health.

This clone was counted only a few times. The rearrangement links TRBV4-1 to TRBJ2-7; 7 positions agree with TRBD1. The CDR3 runs to 14 residues. Germline CDR1 is MGHRA and CDR2 is YSYEKL. V gave up 5 bases and J gave up 2 bases; unmatched junction bases: 6. In nucleotides, the CDR3 is TGCGCCAGCAGCTACCGACAGGGAGCCTACGAGCAGTACGTC. This translates into CASSYRQGAYEQYV.

The chain carries TRBV4-1 and TRBJ1-1; no clear D gene. Germline-derived CDR1 and CDR2 are MGHRA and YSYEKL. The CDR3 runs 15 residues. V lost 0 bases to trimming and J lost 0 bases, with 8 bases between them. CDR3 nucleotides: TGCGCCAGCAGCCAAGATAGGAGGGTGAACACTGAAGCTTTCTTT. Encoded protein: CASSQDRRVNTEAFF.

This chain uses TRBV11-2 with TRBJ1-5; 9 positions agree with TRBD1. CDR1 SGHAT and CDR2 FQNNGV come from the germline V gene. The trim removed 5 bases at V and 3 bases at J, leaving 8 bases unmatched. The CDR3 has 16 residues. CDR3 sequence: CASSEGTGLDNQPQHF. The CDR3 DNA is TGTGCCAGCAGCGAAGGGACAGGGCTCGACAATCAGCCCCAGCATTTT. The variable domain in full, completed from reference TRBV11-2 and TRBJ1-5, reads EAGVAQSPRYKIIEKRQSVAFWCNPISGHATLYWYQQILGQGPKLLIQFQNNGVVDDSQLPKDRFSAERLKGVDSTLKIQPAKLEDSAVYLCASSEGTGLDNQPQHFGDGTRLSIL.

This clone was recorded once. CDR3: CARRRGRTYEQYV. As DNA, the CDR3 is TGTGCCAGACGCCGGGGGAGAACCTACGAGCAGTACGTC. The chain has TRBV7-5 and TRBJ2-7; the DNA was not compared with TRBD2, the D call given in the table. TRBV7-5 is flagged as a pseudogene. The CDR3 contains 13 residues.

The chain carries TRBV28 and TRBJ2-7; 11 bases map to TRBD2. Germline V CDR1 and CDR2: MDHEN, SYDVKM. The CDR3 contains 17 residues. V gave up 2 bases and J gave up 1 base; unmatched junction bases: 7. The CDR3 loop is CASSLRRGTSGSYEQYF. DNA for the CDR3: TGTGCCAGCAGTTTACGAAGAGGGACTAGCGGTTCCTACGAGCAGTACTTC.

A single count supports this clone. The V and J genes are TRBV6-5 and TRBJ2-1; D is possibly TRBD2 (5 bases). CDR3 length: 14 residues. Germline CDR1 is MNHEY and CDR2 is SVGAGI. V lost 7 bases and J 0 bases, leaving 10 bases between the germline ends. The CDR3 region is CASTPDFSYNEQFF. The CDR3 bases are TGTGCCAGCACTCCGGACTTCTCCTACAATGAGCAGTTCTTC.

The chain employs TRBV5-1 and TRBJ1-1; D is undetermined. The V and J ends lost 4 bases and 1 base respectively, with 8 bases between them. Per germline, CDR1 SGHRS and CDR2 YFSETQ. The CDR3 spans 13 residues. The CDR3 is CASSREGNTEAFF. The CDR3 nucleotides read TGCGCCAGCAGCAGGGAGGGGAACACTGAAGCTTTCTTT.

The chain has TRBV5-6 and TRBJ2-7; 8 nucleotides align to TRBD2. CDR3 size: 14 residues. V dropped 4 bases and J dropped 4; count of bases not matched to a gene: 7. Germline V gene data show CDR1 as SGHDT and CDR2 as YYEEEE. CDR3 DNA sequence: TGTGCCAGCAGCCTGGGACTAGTCGGATACGAGCAGTACTTC. Its translation is CASSLGLVGYEQYF.

This chain joins TRBV27 and TRBJ2-2, with D hard to call. This CDR3 is 13 amino acids long. Looked up from germline, CDR1 is MNHEY and CDR2 is SMNVEV (reference sequence). V lost 5 bases to trimming and J lost 6 bases, with 10 bases between them. The CDR3 DNA reads TGTGCCAGCAGTAGATCCGGTTCCGGGGAGCTGTTTTTT. Translated: CASSRSGSGELFF.

The chain joins TRBV28 to TRBJ1-1; no reliable D call. Trimming took off 7 bases at V and 1 base at J, with 13 bases between the two ends. CDR3 length equals 14 residues. The germline V gene has CDR1 MDHEN and CDR2 SYDVKM. CDR3 amino acids: CASIFGSWNTEAFF. CDR3 DNA sequence: TGTGCCAGCATATTCGGGTCCTGGAACACTGAAGCTTTCTTT. Using reference TRBV28 and TRBJ1-1 for the parts outside the CDR3, the full variable domain is DVKVTQSSRYLVKRTGEKVFLECVQDMDHENMFWYRQDPGLGLRLIYFSYDVKMKEKGDIPEGYSVSREKKERFSLILESASTNQTSMYLCASIFGSWNTEAFFGQGTRLTVV.

The genes are TRBV6-4 and TRBJ2-7; D perhaps matches TRBD1 (5 bases). CDR1 and CDR2 (germline): MRHNA, SNTAGT. V gave up 6 bases and J gave up 4 bases, with 19 bases separating them. This CDR3 has 15 residues. CDR3 sequence (DNA): TGTGCCAGCAGCTCGGACAAGCCCCCGGCATACGAGCAGTACTTC. Translating it yields CASSSDKPPAYEQYF.

The chain employs TRBV29-1 and TRBJ1-1, with D uncertain. This CDR3 has 14 amino acids. The germline V gene encodes CDR1 SQVTM and CDR2 ANQGSEA. Trimming removed 6 bases at V and 5 bases at J, with 19 bases between. The CDR3 region has the DNA TGCAGCGTCCGGAGGGTAGGGAGGGATACTGAAGCTTTCTTT. It codes for CSVRRVGRDTEAFF.

This clone was seen only once. V gene TRBV15 combines with J gene TRBJ1-4, with 7 bases lining up with TRBD1. Germline CDR1 and CDR2: LNHNV and YYDKDF (reference sequence). This CDR3 is built from 16 residues. V trimming: 4 bases; J trimming: 6 bases; junction bases outside the gene matches: 11. The CDR3 spells CATSTRWGTADEKLFF. In nucleotides, the CDR3 is TGTGCCACCAGCACCAGATGGGGGACAGCCGATGAAAAACTGTTTTTT.

The chain couples TRBV9 to TRBJ1-1; no reliable D call. Trimming removed 0 bases from V and 4 bases from J, with 10 bases in between. CDR1 is SGDLS, CDR2 YYNGEE, per germline. This CDR3 is built from 14 residues. The CDR3 DNA reads as TGTGCCAGCAGCGTAGCCGGGGAACCCACTGAAGCTTTCTTT. It is translated as CASSVAGEPTEAFF.

The rearrangement uses TRBV28 and TRBJ2-5, with 10 nucleotides matching TRBD2. The V and J ends lost 2 bases and 2 bases, in that order; junction bases with no gene match: 2. This CDR3 is built from 15 residues. The germline V gene has CDR1 MDHEN and CDR2 SYDVKM. The CDR3 DNA reads as TGTGCCAGCAGTTTACTAGCGGGGGATCAAGAGACCCAGTACTTC. It encodes CASSLLAGDQETQYF. Based on the CDR3 plus reference TRBV28 and TRBJ2-5, the full variable domain is DVKVTQSSRYLVKRTGEKVFLECVQDMDHENMFWYRQDPGLGLRLIYFSYDVKMKEKGDIPEGYSVSREKKERFSLILESASTNQTSMYLCASSLLAGDQETQYFGPGTRLLVL.

The V and J genes are TRBV27 and TRBJ2-1; 11 nucleotides line up with TRBD2. The CDR3 runs to 16 residues. CDR1 is MNHEY and CDR2 is SMNVEV in the germline V gene (reference sequence). J gave up 5 bases and V 3 bases, and 6 bases lay outside the gene matches. DNA for the CDR3: TGTGCCAGCAGTTTGCCTACTAGCGGGAGCAACAATGAGCAGTTCTTC. Translated, it gives CASSLPTSGSNNEQFF.

The CDR3 protein is CASSLDPGTKSSGANVLTF. In DNA form, the CDR3 reads TGTGCCAGCAGCTTAGATCCCGGGACAAAAAGCTCTGGGGCCAACGTCCTGACTTTC. This rearrangement joins TRBV7-2 to TRBJ2-6; the D gene is possibly TRBD1 (6 bases). Looked up from germline, CDR1 is SGHTA and CDR2 is FQGNSA. Trimming shortened V by 1 base and J by 0 bases, and 16 bases separated the two germline ends. The CDR3 extends over 19 amino acids.

This clone appeared a single time. The J gene is TRBJ2-1, the V gene TRBV28, with 10 nucleotides matching TRBD2. The germline V gene has CDR1 MDHEN and CDR2 SYDVKM. The CDR3 totals 13 residues. The V and J ends lost 3 bases and 8 bases, in that order; junction bases with no gene match: 1. The CDR3 sequence: CASSFTSGDEQFF. The CDR3 DNA reads TGTGCCAGCAGTTTTACTAGCGGGGATGAGCAGTTCTTC.

V usage is TRBV7-3 and J usage is TRBJ2-7, with 9 bases matching TRBD1. V lost 0 bases and J lost 5; bases outside the gene matches: 8. Germline lookup yields CDR1 SGHTA and CDR2 FQGTGA. This CDR3 region has 16 residues. The CDR3 DNA reads as TGTGCCAGCAGCTTAACGCCCGGGACAGGGATTAACGAGCAGTACTTC. It codes for CASSLTPGTGINEQYF.

The chain combines TRBV5-5 with TRBJ2-7, with D perhaps TRBD1 (5 bases). CDR1 and CDR2 (germline): SGHKS, YYEKEE (reference sequence). This CDR3 has 13 amino acids. V was shortened by 3 bases and J by 4 bases, with 11 bases between the two germline ends. The CDR3 DNA reads TGTGCCAGCAGCTGGAATGGGGCGTACGAGCAGTACGTC. Protein product: CASSWNGAYEQYV.

The rearrangement uses TRBV2 and TRBJ2-3, with a weak D call TRBD1 (6 bases). Germline assignment: CDR1 SNHLY and CDR2 FYNNEI. V lost 7 bases, J lost 4 bases, and 18 bases lay in between. The CDR3 is 15 residues long. The CDR3 region has the DNA TGTGCCAGCAATCTTAAGGGGGTGAGGGCAGATACGCAGTATTTT. Translated: CASNLKGVRADTQYF.

This clone was recorded once. The chain is built from TRBV13 and TRBJ1-5; D might be TRBD1 (5 bases). This CDR3 comprises 15 residues. V was cut by 2 bases and J by 1 base, with 9 bases left in between. CDR1 and CDR2 (germline): PRHDT, FYEKMQ (reference sequence). CDR3 in amino acids: CASSLRGDSNQPQHF. The CDR3 nucleotides read TGTGCCAGCAGCTTACGGGGGGACAGCAATCAGCCCCAGCATTTT.